Detailed here is one T cell receptor (beta chain). As yet, its antigen is unknown. Produced via immunoSEQ multiplex PCR; TCRdb's table is partial and in-frame only. This table holds 100,000 or so clones, approximately 91% found once. The data stem from a study of PD-L1 blockade in urothelial cancer. The study's findings and limits: Better survival was predicted by below-median pretreatment blood TCR clonality.

Trimming removed 0 bases at V and 7 bases at J, with 9 bases between. Germline V CDR1 and CDR2: MNHEY, SVGAGI. CDR3 length equals 13 residues. The clonotype was recovered from a woman of 80 years or more with urothelial cancer. The sequencing used PBMCs, collected around atezolizumab (anti-PD-L1) treatment. This chain connects TRBV6-5 to TRBJ1-1; D gene ambiguous. For the CDR3, the DNA is TGTGCCAGCAGTTACTCGGGTCAGGTTGAAGCTTTCTTT. As protein: CASSYSGQVEAFF.